This T cell receptor beta chain was found in a study of T-cell memory formation after mild COVID-19. Study overall: Across donors, TCR clusters were largely donor specific. The study, taken as a whole, reports: Largely, contracting CD4+ clones fell within CM and EM, and contracting CD8+ clones within EMRA. Contracting clones from day 15 to 85 showed balanced CD4/CD8; later expanders favored CD4+. Prior to infection, memory already included some responding clones, suggesting cross-reactive memory joined.

This clonotype came up a few times. Its specificity is not known. The germline gene is not matched at one end of the junction; a read error may be the cause. TCRdb re-called the 5' RACE reads with MiXCR, one entry per CDR3 protein. This sample yields roughly 380,000 distinct CDR3 sequences, of which around 27% are seen a single time; approximately 13% belongs to the top ten. Sequenced material: PBMCs or a T cell subset sorted from them (not recorded which). This clonotype was sampled from an adult woman who had mild COVID-19 (a few samples of this study predate the infection). Cell type and time point are not known.

The CDR3 bases are TGTGCTAGCAGCTTCCGAACTCGAGGGGATTGCAATGAGCAGTTCTTC. Protein sequence: CASSFRTRGDCNEQFF. The V and J genes are TRBV7-7 and TRBJ2-1; D is possibly TRBD1 or TRBD2 (5 bases each). From germline, CDR1 is SSHAT and CDR2 FNYEAQ (reference sequence). This CDR3 has 16 amino acids.